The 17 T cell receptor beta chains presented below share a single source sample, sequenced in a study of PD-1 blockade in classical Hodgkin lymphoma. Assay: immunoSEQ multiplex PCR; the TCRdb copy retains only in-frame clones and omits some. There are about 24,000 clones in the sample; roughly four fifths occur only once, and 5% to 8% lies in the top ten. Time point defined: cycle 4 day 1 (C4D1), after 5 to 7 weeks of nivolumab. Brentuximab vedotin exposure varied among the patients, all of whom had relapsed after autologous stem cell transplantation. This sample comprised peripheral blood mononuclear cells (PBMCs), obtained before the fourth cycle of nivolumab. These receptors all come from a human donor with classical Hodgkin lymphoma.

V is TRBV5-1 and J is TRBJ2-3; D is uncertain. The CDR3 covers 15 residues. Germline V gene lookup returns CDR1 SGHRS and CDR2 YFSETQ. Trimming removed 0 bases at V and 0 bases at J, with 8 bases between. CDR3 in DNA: TGCGCCAGCAGCTTGGCCGTCCCTAGCACAGATACGCAGTATTTT. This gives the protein CASSLAVPSTDTQYF.

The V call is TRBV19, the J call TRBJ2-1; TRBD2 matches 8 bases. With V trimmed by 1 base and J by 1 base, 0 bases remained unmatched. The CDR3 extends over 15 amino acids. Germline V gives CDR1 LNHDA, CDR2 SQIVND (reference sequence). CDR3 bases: TGTGCCAGTAGTATAGCTAGCGGGTCCTACAATGAGCAGTTCTTC. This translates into CASSIASGSYNEQFF.

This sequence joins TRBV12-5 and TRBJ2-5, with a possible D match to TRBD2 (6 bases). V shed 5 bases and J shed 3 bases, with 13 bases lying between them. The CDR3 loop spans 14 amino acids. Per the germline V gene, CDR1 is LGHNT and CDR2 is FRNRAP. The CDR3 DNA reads TGTGCTAGTGGTACGGGACTTCCGGAAGAGACCCAGTACTTC. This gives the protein CASGTGLPEETQYF.

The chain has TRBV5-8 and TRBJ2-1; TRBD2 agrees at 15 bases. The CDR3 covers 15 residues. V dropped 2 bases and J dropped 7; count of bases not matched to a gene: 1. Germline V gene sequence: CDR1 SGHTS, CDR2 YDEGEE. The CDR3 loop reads CASSFGTSGRNEQFF. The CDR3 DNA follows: TGTGCCAGCAGCTTCGGGACTAGCGGGAGGAATGAGCAGTTCTTC. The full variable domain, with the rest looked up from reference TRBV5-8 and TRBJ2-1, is EAGVTQSPTHLIKTRGQQATLRCSPISGHTSVYWYQQALGLGLQFLLWYDEGEERNRGNFPPRFSGRQFPNYSSELNVNALELEDSALYLCASSFGTSGRNEQFFGPGTRLTVL.

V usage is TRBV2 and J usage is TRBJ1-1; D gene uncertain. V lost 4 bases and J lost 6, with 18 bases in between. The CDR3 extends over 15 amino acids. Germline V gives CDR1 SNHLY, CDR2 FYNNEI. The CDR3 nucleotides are TGTGCCAGCAGTGTGGACGGCGGGTCGACCTCTGAAGCTTTCTTT. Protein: CASSVDGGSTSEAFF.

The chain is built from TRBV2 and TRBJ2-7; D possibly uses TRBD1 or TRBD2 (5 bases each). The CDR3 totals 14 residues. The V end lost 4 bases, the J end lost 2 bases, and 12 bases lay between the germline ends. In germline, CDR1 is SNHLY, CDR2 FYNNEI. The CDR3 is CASSVGDGAYEQYF. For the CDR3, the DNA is TGTGCCAGCAGTGTCGGGGACGGGGCCTACGAGCAGTACTTC.

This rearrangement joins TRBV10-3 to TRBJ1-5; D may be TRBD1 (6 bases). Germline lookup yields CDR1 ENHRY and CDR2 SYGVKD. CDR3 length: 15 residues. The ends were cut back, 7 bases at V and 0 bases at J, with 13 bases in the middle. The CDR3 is CAIKGGGNSNQPQHF. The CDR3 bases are TGTGCCATCAAGGGGGGGGGAAATAGCAATCAGCCCCAGCATTTT.

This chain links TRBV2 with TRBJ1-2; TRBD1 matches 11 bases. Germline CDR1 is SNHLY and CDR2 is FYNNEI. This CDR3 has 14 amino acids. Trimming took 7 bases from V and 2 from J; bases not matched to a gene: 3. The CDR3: CASTWDRGNYGYTF. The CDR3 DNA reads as TGTGCCAGCACCTGGGACAGGGGGAACTATGGCTACACCTTC.

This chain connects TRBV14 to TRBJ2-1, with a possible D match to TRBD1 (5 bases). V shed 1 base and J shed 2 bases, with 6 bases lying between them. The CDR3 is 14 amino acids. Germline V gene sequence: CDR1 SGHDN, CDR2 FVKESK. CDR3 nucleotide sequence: TGTGCCAGCAGCCAAGGCAGGGCCTACAATGAGCAGTTCTTC. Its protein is CASSQGRAYNEQFF. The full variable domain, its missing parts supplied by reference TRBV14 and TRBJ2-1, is EAGVTQFPSHSVIEKGQTVTLRCDPISGHDNLYWYRRVMGKEIKFLLHFVKESKQDESGMPNNRFLAERTGGTYSTLKVQPAELEDSGVYFCASSQGRAYNEQFFGPGTRLTVL.

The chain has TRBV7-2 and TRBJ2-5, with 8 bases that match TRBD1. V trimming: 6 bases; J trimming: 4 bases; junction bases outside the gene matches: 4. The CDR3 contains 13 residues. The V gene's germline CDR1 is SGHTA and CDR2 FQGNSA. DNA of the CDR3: TGTGCCAGCAGGGGACAGGCTGCAGAGACCCAGTACTTC. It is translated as CASRGQAAETQYF.

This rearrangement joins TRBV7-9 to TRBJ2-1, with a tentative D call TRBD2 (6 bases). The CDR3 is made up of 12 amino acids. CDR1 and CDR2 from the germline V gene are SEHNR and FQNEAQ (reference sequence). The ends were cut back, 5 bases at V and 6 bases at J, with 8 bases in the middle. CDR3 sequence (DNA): TGTGCCAGCAGCCCCGGGGGCAATGAGCAGTTCTTC. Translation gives CASSPGGNEQFF.

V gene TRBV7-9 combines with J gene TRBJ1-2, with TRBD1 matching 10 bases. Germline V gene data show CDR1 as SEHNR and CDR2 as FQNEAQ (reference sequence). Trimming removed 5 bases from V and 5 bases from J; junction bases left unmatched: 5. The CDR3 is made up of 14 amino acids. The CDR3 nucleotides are TGTGCCAGCAGCGCGACAGGGGGCGGATATGGCTACACCTTC. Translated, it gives CASSATGGGYGYTF.

The CDR3 nucleotides read TGTGCCAGCAGTTTTGACAGGGGAGTTGCAGATACGCAGTATTTT. Translation gives CASSFDRGVADTQYF. This chain links TRBV27 with TRBJ2-3; TRBD1 matches at 8 bases. V gave up 3 bases and J gave up 4 bases; unmatched junction bases: 6. This CDR3 has 15 amino acids. Germline V gives CDR1 MNHEY, CDR2 SMNVEV (reference sequence).

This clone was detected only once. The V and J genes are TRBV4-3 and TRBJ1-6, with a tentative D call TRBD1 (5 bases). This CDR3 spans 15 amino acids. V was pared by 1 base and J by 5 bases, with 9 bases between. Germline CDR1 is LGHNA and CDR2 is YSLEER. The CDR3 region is CASSQASGHNSPLHF. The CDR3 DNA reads TGCGCCAGCAGCCAAGCGTCAGGGCATAATTCACCCCTCCACTTT.

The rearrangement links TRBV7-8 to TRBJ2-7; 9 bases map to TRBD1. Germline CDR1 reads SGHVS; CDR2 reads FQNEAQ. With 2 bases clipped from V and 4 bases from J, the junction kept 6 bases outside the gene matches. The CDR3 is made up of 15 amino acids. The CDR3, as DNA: TGTGCCAGCAGCTTAAAAACCGGGACAGGGTACGAGCAGTACTTC. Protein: CASSLKTGTGYEQYF.

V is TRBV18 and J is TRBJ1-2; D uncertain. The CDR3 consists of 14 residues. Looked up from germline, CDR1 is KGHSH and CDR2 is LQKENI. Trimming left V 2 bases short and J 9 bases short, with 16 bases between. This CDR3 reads CASSPLEMGSSYTF. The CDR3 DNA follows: TGTGCCAGCTCACCATTGGAGATGGGCTCAAGCTACACCTTC.

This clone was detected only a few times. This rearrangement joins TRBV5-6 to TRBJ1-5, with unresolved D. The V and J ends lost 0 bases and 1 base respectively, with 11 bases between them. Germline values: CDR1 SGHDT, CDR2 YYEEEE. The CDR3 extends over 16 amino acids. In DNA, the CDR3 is TGTGCCAGCAGCTTGGGTGCGGGGATGAGCAATCAGCCCCAGCATTTT. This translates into CASSLGAGMSNQPQHF.